One TCR beta chain is described in this entry. The data belong to a study of cytomegalovirus exposure and HLA in healthy donors. A multiplex PCR was run with 60 Vbeta primers and 13 Jbeta primers. Here immunoSEQ multiplex PCR was the method, and the copy in TCRdb shows in-frame clones only, minus some. The sample includes around 140,000 clones, 78% of them seen just once. V lost 8 bases and J lost 7, with 13 bases in between. The CDR3 totals 12 residues. The germline gives CDR1 SEHNR, CDR2 FQNEAQ (reference sequence). The genes are TRBV7-9 and TRBJ2-3, with D possibly being TRBD1 (6 bases). The sequence derives from a woman in her 40s in good health and CMV-seropositive. The sequenced sample was PBMCs. In DNA, the CDR3 is TGTGCCAGCCGAGAAGGGACAAATACGCAGTATTTT. As protein: CASREGTNTQYF.